Sequencing of this T cell receptor (beta chain) was carried out in a study of blood T cells in healthy people across ages. V gave up 4 bases and J gave up 8 bases, with 23 bases separating them. The germline gives CDR1 KGHDR, CDR2 SFDVKD. The length of the CDR3 is 17 residues. A J-beta primer mix and a sample-barcoded 5' primer were used in a second PCR of roughly 7 to 12 cycles. One entry per CDR3 protein results from TCRdb running MiXCR on the 5' RACE reads. The table lists hundreds of thousands of distinct CDR3 sequences, around 45% of them singletons. This clonotype was observed many times. The sequenced sample consisted of blood. The chain joins TRBV24-1 to TRBJ2-1, with D perhaps assigned TRBD1 or TRBD2 (5 bases each). The TCR was taken from a man of 80 years or more in good health. Here the CDR3 DNA reads TGTGCCACCAGTGACTCCCGGGGTTGGGGTTTACAGGATGAGCAGTTCTTC. This gives the protein CATSDSRGWGLQDEQFF.